Below, 21 T cell receptor beta chains from the same sample are listed, as sequenced in a study of T cells after yellow fever vaccination. TCRdb re-called the 5' RACE reads with MiXCR, one entry per CDR3 protein. There are more than 300,000 distinct CDR3 sequences in the sample; around 4.4% occur only once, and less than 20% lies in the top ten. Sequenced material: PBMCs, taken 15 days after the yellow fever booster vaccination. The receptors originated from a man younger than 30 who received the YFV17D yellow fever vaccine.

Comments on this clonotype: Relative to the germline gene, one junction end is altered; a read error may explain this. V gene TRBV7-2 combines with J gene TRBJ2-7; a weak D match, TRBD2 (7 bases). The CDR3 is made up of 15 amino acids. In germline, CDR1 is SGHTA, CDR2 FQGNSA. CDR3 DNA sequence: TGTGCCCGCAGCGCGGGGGACGGGGGCCGCTACGAGCAGTACTTC. Residues: CARSAGDGGRYEQYF. Looking up the rest from reference TRBV7-2 and TRBJ2-7 gives the full variable domain: GAGVSQSPSNKVTEKGKDVELRCDPISGHTALYWYRQSLGQGLEFLIYFQGNSAPDKSGLPSDRFSAERTGGSVSTLTIQRTQQEDSAVYLCARSAGDGGRYEQYFGPGTRLTVT.

This chain connects TRBV7-2 to TRBJ2-3; no definite D call. Germline values: CDR1 SGHTA, CDR2 FQGNSA. The V gene lost 1 base and the J gene lost 0 bases, with 5 bases spanning the gap. The CDR3 consists of 14 residues. The CDR3 protein is CASSLGHSTDTQYF. CDR3 DNA sequence: TGTGCCAGCAGCTTAGGCCACAGCACAGATACGCAGTATTTT.

This clonotype was recorded many times. V and J are TRBV6-5 and TRBJ1-2; no clear D gene. V lost 2 bases and J lost 4, with 11 bases in between. Germline V gene sequence: CDR1 MNHEY, CDR2 SVGAGI. The CDR3 spans 14 residues. CDR3 sequence (DNA): TGTGCCAGCAGTTACGTCATGAGTGGCTATGGCTACACCTTC. It yields the protein CASSYVMSGYGYTF.

The chain recombines TRBV20-1 with TRBJ1-5, with a possible D match to TRBD1 (5 bases). From germline, CDR1 is DFQATT and CDR2 SNEGSKA (reference sequence). Between the trimmed V and J ends, which lost 6 bases and 1 base, there was a span of 19 bases. CDR3 length equals 16 residues. The chain's CDR3 is CSANQRGDWSNQPQHF. The CDR3 DNA sequence: TGCAGTGCAAACCAGCGGGGGGATTGGAGCAATCAGCCCCAGCATTTT.

There are many counts of this clonotype. The rearrangement joins TRBV4-3 to TRBJ2-7; 10 bases match TRBD1. CDR1 is LGHNA, CDR2 YSLEER, per germline. Trimming at V came to 0 bases and at J to 3 bases, leaving 2 bases not matched to a gene. This CDR3 region has 15 residues. The CDR3 region is CASSQDGTGVYEQYF. In DNA form, the CDR3 reads TGCGCCAGCAGCCAAGATGGGACAGGGGTCTACGAGCAGTACTTC.

This clonotype has at least ten counts. The chain is built from TRBV28 and TRBJ2-2; possible D gene TRBD1, 6 bases. This CDR3 region has 15 residues. V was trimmed by 6 bases and J by 0 bases, leaving 11 bases between them. CDR1 and CDR2 from the germline V gene are MDHEN and SYDVKM. As DNA, the CDR3 is TGTGCCAGCAGAAGCCCAGGGGCGAACACCGGGGAGCTGTTTTTT. Translation gives CASRSPGANTGELFF.

This clonotype was recorded many times. This chain connects TRBV28 to TRBJ1-1, with 7 bases that match TRBD1. CDR3 length equals 15 residues. Trimming at V came to 6 bases and at J to 2 bases, leaving 9 bases not matched to a gene. CDR1 and CDR2 from the germline V gene are MDHEN and SYDVKM. The CDR3 region has the DNA TGTGCCAGCAGCCAACAGGGGATTAGAAACACTGAAGCTTTCTTT. Its protein product is CASSQQGIRNTEAFF.

This clonotype has at least ten counts. V gene TRBV5-1 combines with J gene TRBJ2-7; the D call may be TRBD1 or TRBD2 (6 bases each). V shed 4 bases and J shed 3 bases, with 14 bases lying between them. The CDR3 contains 14 residues. Germline V gives CDR1 SGHRS, CDR2 YFSETQ. The CDR3 DNA is TGCGCCAGCAGCGGGTTAGGGGGAGGCTACGAGCAGTACGTC. This encodes CASSGLGGGYEQYV.

This clonotype turned up a few times. The V and J genes are TRBV21-1 and TRBJ1-2. TRBV21-1 is listed as a pseudogene. CDR3 length: 15 residues. CDR3 nucleotides: TGTGCCAGCAGCTCCCCGGAGGGACCAAGGTATGGCTACACCTTC. It translates to CASSSPEGPRYGYTF.

This clonotype was counted between two and nine times. The J gene is TRBJ1-1, the V gene TRBV14, with 9 nucleotides matching TRBD1. The CDR3 runs 14 residues. The V gene's germline CDR1 is SGHDN and CDR2 FVKESK. Trimming removed 3 bases from V and 3 bases from J; junction bases left unmatched: 2. The CDR3 sequence: CASSQGQGYTEAFF. The CDR3 DNA sequence: TGTGCCAGCAGCCAGGGACAGGGTTACACTGAAGCTTTCTTT.

This clonotype was counted ten times or more. The chain links TRBV20-1 to TRBJ1-3; no clear D. CDR1 DFQATT and CDR2 SNEGSKA come from the germline V gene (reference sequence). This CDR3 comprises 14 residues. Trimming took 3 bases from V and 0 from J, leaving 9 bases between them. CDR3 coding DNA: TGCAGTGCTAGTAGGTTTTCCTCTGGAAACACCATATATTTT. Translated: CSASRFSSGNTIYF.

This clonotype showed up many times. The rearrangement uses TRBV20-1 and TRBJ2-5; TRBD2 matches at 7 bases. J lost 5 bases, V lost 2 bases, and 2 bases had no gene match. The length of the CDR3 is 12 residues. Per germline, CDR1 DFQATT and CDR2 SNEGSKA (reference sequence). The DNA for the CDR3 is TGCAGTGCTAGACTCGGGGGGGAGACCCAGTACTTC. It is translated as CSARLGGETQYF.

This clonotype was detected ten times or more. The chain combines TRBV12-3 or TRBV12-4 with TRBJ1-3; 9 bases agree with TRBD1. J gave up 2 bases and V 7 bases, and 6 bases lay outside the gene matches. This CDR3 is built from 15 residues. CDR3 nucleotide sequence: TGTGCCAGCACCCGGGACAGGGATCCTGGAAACACCATATATTTT. Translating it yields CASTRDRDPGNTIYF.

This clonotype was seen ten or more times. The V call is TRBV11-1, the J call TRBJ1-4; D is unclear. The V end lost 3 bases, the J end lost 7 bases, and 12 bases lay between the germline ends. Germline assignment: CDR1 SGHAT and CDR2 FQDESV (reference sequence). The CDR3 runs 14 residues. The CDR3 DNA reads TGTGCCAGCAGCTTCGGGGAAGAGGGTGAAAAACTGTTTTTT. It translates to CASSFGEEGEKLFF.

This clonotype was counted between two and nine times. V and J are TRBV11-1 and TRBJ2-5; D might be TRBD2 (5 bases). There are 16 residues in the CDR3. V lost 7 bases and J 2 bases, leaving 20 bases between the germline ends. Germline CDR1 is SGHAT and CDR2 is FQDESV (reference sequence). The CDR3, as DNA: TGTGCCAGCACCGAGAGCCCCACTAGACCACAAGAGACCCAGTACTTC. This encodes CASTESPTRPQETQYF.

This clonotype was detected a few times. This chain uses TRBV19 with TRBJ2-1; 8 bases fit TRBD1. The junction had 4 bases not matched to a gene; V was cut back by 1 base and J by 8 bases. The CDR3 totals 14 residues. From germline, CDR1 is LNHDA and CDR2 SQIVND (reference sequence). The chain's CDR3 is CASSIVNRGDEQFF. In nucleotides, the CDR3 is TGTGCCAGTAGTATAGTGAACAGGGGGGATGAGCAGTTCTTC.

The sample holds many counts of this clonotype. The CDR3 here is CASSPGTSDYNEQFF. As DNA, the CDR3 is TGTGCCAGCAGCCCCGGGACTAGCGACTACAATGAGCAGTTCTTC. The chain couples TRBV7-2 to TRBJ2-1; 10 bases agree with TRBD2. V dropped 5 bases and J dropped 3; count of bases not matched to a gene: 4. The germline V gene has CDR1 SGHTA and CDR2 FQGNSA. This CDR3 spans 15 amino acids.

This clonotype was counted a few times. In DNA form, the CDR3 reads TGCGCCAGCAGCTTGGCCGAGGGGGATAATTCACCCCTCCACTTT. It translates to CASSLAEGDNSPLHF. The chain carries TRBV5-1 and TRBJ1-6, with D possibly being TRBD1 (6 bases). This CDR3 is built from 15 residues. Germline-derived CDR1 and CDR2 are SGHRS and YFSETQ. The ends were cut back, 0 bases at V and 5 bases at J, with 9 bases in the middle.

The chain is built from TRBV6-5 and TRBJ2-3; D not certain. CDR1 MNHEY and CDR2 SVGAGI come from the germline V gene. V lost 6 bases to trimming and J lost 0 bases, with 13 bases between them. The CDR3 totals 15 residues. CDR3 sequence: CASSLLVGSTDTQYF. The CDR3 bases are TGTGCCAGCAGCCTTCTGGTCGGCAGCACAGATACGCAGTATTTT.

The sample holds a few counts of this clonotype. The chain employs TRBV3-1 and TRBJ2-3; 9 bases match TRBD1. V shed 5 bases and J 3 bases; nucleotides not matched to a gene: 6. Germline CDR1 reads LGHDT; CDR2 reads YNNKEL (reference sequence). The CDR3 runs to 15 residues. CDR3 in DNA: TGTGCCAGCAGCACCACAGGGGGCAGGACAGATACGCAGTATTTT. Translated: CASSTTGGRTDTQYF.

This sequence joins TRBV7-9 and TRBJ1-6, with D hard to call. V was cut by 5 bases and J by 6 bases, with 14 bases left in between. This CDR3 has 15 amino acids. CDR1 SEHNR and CDR2 FQNEAQ come from the germline V gene (reference sequence). DNA of the CDR3: TGTGCCAGCAGCCACCGGCCCCCCATTAATTCACCCCTCCACTTT. It yields the protein CASSHRPPINSPLHF.